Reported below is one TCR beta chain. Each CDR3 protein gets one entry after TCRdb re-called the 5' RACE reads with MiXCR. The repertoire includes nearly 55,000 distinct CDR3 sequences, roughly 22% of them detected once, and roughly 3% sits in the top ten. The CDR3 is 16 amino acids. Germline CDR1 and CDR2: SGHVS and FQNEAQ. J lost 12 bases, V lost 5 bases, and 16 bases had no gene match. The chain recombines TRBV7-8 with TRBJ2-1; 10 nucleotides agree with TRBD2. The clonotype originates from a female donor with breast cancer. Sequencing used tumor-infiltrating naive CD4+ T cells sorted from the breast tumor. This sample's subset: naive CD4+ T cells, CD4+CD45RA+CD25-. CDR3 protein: CASSRIWLAGAQGQFF. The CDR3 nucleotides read TGTGCCAGCAGCCGGATATGGCTAGCGGGAGCCCAGGGGCAGTTCTTC.